This T cell receptor beta chain emerged from a study of OX40 agonist ivuxolimab in advanced cancers. Sampled blood was obtained at baseline, cycle 4 day 1, and cycle 7 day 1. Repertoires were generated with immunoSEQ multiplex PCR, while TCRdb's copy carries only in-frame clones and drops some. The profile covers roughly 60,000 clones, with about 90% appearing a single time and 3.5% to 4% taken by the ten largest. This clone was found once. Germline CDR1 reads SGHDN; CDR2 reads FVKESK. There are 18 residues in the CDR3. Trimming removed 3 bases from V and 3 bases from J; junction bases left unmatched: 16.

The rearrangement links TRBV14 to TRBJ2-7, with 8 nucleotides matching TRBD2. The sample was CD4+ or CD8+ T cells sorted from blood, taken in a trial of the OX40 agonist ivuxolimab. This sequence was found in an adult with an advanced solid tumor such as melanoma, head and neck, liver or kidney cancer. DNA of the CDR3: TGTGCCAGCAGCCACCCGAGCTCCGCGGGGGGTGATCTCTACGAGCAGTACTTC. Translating it yields CASSHPSSAGGDLYEQYF. Based on the CDR3 plus reference TRBV14 and TRBJ2-7, the full variable domain is EAGVTQFPSHSVIEKGQTVTLRCDPISGHDNLYWYRRVMGKEIKFLLHFVKESKQDESGMPNNRFLAERTGGTYSTLKVQPAELEDSGVYFCASSHPSSAGGDLYEQYFGPGTRLTVT.